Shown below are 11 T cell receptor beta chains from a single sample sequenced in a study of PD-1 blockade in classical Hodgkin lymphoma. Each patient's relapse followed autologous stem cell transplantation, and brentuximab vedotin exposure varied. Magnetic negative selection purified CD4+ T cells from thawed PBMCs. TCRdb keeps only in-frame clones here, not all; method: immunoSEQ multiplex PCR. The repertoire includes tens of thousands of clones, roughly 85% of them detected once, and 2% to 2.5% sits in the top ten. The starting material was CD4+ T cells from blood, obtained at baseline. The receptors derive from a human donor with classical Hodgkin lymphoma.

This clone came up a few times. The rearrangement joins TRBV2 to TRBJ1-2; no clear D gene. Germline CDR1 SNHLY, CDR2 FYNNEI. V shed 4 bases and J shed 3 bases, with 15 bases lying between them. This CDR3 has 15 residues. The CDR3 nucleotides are TGTGCCAGCAGTGTATTAGGTCAGAGGGACTATGGCTACACCTTC. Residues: CASSVLGQRDYGYTF.

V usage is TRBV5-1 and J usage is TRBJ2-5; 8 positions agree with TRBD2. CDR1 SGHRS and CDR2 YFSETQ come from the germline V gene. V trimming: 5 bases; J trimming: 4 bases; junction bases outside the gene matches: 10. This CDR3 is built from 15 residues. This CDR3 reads CASSSSGGPGETQYF. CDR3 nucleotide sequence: TGCGCCAGCAGTTCATCGGGAGGGCCTGGAGAGACCCAGTACTTC.

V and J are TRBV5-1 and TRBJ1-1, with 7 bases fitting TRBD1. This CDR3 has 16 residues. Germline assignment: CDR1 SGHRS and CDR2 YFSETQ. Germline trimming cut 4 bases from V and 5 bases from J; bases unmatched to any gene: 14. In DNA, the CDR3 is TGCGCCAGCAGCCGAAACTCCGGCCAGGGGGGAACTGAAGCTTTCTTT. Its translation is CASSRNSGQGGTEAFF.

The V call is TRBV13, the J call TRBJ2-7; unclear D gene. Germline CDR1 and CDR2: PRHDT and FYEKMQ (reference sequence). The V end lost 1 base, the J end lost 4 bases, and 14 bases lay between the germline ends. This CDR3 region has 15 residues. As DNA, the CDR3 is TGTGCCAGCAGCTTAGTCCGCAGGACCCCATACGAGCAGTACTTC. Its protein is CASSLVRRTPYEQYF.

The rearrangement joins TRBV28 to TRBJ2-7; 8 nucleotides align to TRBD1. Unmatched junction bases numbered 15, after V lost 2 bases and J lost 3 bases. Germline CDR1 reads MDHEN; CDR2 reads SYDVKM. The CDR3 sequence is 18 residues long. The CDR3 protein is CASSLDPSSGQVLYEQYF. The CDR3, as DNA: TGTGCCAGCAGTTTAGACCCCTCATCGGGACAGGTTCTCTACGAGCAGTACTTC.

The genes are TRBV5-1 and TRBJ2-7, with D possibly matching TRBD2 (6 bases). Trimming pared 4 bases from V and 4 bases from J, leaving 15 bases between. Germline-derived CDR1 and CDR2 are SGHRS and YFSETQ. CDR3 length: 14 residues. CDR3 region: CASSTAAGNYEQYF. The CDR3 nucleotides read TGCGCCAGCAGCACGGCGGCGGGGAATTACGAGCAGTACTTC.

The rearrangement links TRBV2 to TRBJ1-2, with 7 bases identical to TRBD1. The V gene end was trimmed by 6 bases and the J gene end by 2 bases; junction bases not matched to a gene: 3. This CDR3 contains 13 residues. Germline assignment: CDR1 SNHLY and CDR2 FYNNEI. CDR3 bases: TGTGCCAGCAGGGGACAGCCAAACTATGGCTACACCTTC. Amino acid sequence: CASRGQPNYGYTF.

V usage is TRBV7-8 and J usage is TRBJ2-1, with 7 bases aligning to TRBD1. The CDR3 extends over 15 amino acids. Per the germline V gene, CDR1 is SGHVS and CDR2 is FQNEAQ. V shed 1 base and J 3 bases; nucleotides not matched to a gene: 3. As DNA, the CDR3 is TGTGCCAGCAGCTTAGACAGGGGTGGCTACAATGAGCAGTTCTTC. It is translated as CASSLDRGGYNEQFF.

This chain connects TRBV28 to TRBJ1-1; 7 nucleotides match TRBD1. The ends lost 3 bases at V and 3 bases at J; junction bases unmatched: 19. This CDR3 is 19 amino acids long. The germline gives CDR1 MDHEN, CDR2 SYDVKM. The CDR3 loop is CASSFMNRGAMSLDTEAFF. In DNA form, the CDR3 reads TGTGCCAGCAGTTTCATGAACAGGGGCGCAATGTCCCTTGACACTGAAGCTTTCTTT.

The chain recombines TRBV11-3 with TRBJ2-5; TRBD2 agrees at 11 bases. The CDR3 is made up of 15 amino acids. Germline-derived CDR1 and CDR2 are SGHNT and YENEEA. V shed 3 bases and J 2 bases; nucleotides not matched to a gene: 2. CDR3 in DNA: TGTGCCAGCAGCTTGTCTAGCGGGAGGCAAGAGACCCAGTACTTC. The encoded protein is CASSLSSGRQETQYF.

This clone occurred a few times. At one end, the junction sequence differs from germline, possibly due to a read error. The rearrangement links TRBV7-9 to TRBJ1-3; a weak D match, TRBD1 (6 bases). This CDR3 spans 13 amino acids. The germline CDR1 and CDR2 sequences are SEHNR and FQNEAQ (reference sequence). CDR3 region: CASSLGDRGTPRF. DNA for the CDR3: TGTGCCAGCAGCTTGGGCGATCGAGGGACACCTCGTTTT.